The 27 T cell receptor beta chains presented below share a single source sample, sequenced in a study of T-cell reconstitution after alpha-beta-depleted transplantation in children. The library targeted TCRbeta and was prepared with unique molecular identifiers. One entry per CDR3 protein, called by TCRdb with MiXCR from the PCR reads. The table lists nearly 350,000 distinct CDR3 sequences, under 20% of them singletons. The source material was PBMCs, mostly from graft donor cells, sampled 360 days after TCRalphabeta/CD19-depleted stem cell transplant. Receptors originate from a male patient between 2 and 10 years old who had a stem cell transplant for acute lymphoblastic leukemia, so the T cells may come from the graft donor.

This clonotype was counted ten times or more. The chain carries TRBV6-1 and TRBJ2-1; a weak D match, TRBD1 (6 bases). The CDR3 is made up of 13 amino acids. CDR1 and CDR2 (germline): MNHNS, SASEGT. Trimming removed 6 bases from V and 4 bases from J, with 10 bases in between. CDR3 nucleotides: TGTGCCAGCAGGGAAACAGGGTACAATGAGCAGTTCTTC. Amino acid sequence: CASRETGYNEQFF.

The J gene is TRBJ2-7, the V gene TRBV20-1; tentatively, D is TRBD1 (5 bases). The V gene lost 3 bases and the J gene lost 4 bases, with 13 bases spanning the gap. CDR1 and CDR2 from the germline V gene are DFQATT and SNEGSKA (reference sequence). The CDR3 contains 13 residues. CDR3 residues: CSASSGFQYEQYF. The CDR3 nucleotides read TGCAGTGCTAGCTCAGGGTTTCAGTACGAGCAGTACTTC.

This CDR3 is CASSQDLAIDSFKQYF. DNA of the CDR3: TGCGCCAGCAGCCAAGATCTAGCTATCGACTCCTTCAAGCAGTACTTC. This chain joins TRBV4-1 and TRBJ2-7, with D maybe TRBD2 (5 bases). V lost 0 bases, J lost 8 bases, and 20 bases lay in between. Germline lookup yields CDR1 MGHRA and CDR2 YSYEKL. The CDR3 runs to 16 residues.

This sequence joins TRBV7-8 and TRBJ2-3, with TRBD2 matching 9 bases. Losses at the gene ends were 1 base for V and 6 bases for J; bases not matched to a gene: 2. Germline V lookup: CDR1 SGHVS, CDR2 FQNEAQ. The CDR3 covers 14 residues. CDR3 coding DNA: TGTGCCAGCAGCTTAGGTAGCGGGAGTGATACGCAGTATTTT. Translated, it gives CASSLGSGSDTQYF.

The J gene is TRBJ2-3, the V gene TRBV4-2, with 13 bases lining up with TRBD2. The CDR3 is 17 amino acids. With 0 bases clipped from V and 2 bases from J, the junction kept 2 bases outside the gene matches. Germline lookup yields CDR1 LGHNA and CDR2 YNFKEQ. The CDR3 here is CASSQEGLAGYTDTQYF. The CDR3 region has the DNA TGTGCCAGCAGCCAAGAGGGACTAGCGGGATACACAGATACGCAGTATTTT.

This clonotype showed up just a few times. The chain joins TRBV9 to TRBJ2-1; 7 nucleotides align to TRBD1. The V gene end was trimmed by 4 bases and the J gene end by 6 bases; junction bases not matched to a gene: 7. CDR3 length: 14 residues. Germline-derived CDR1 and CDR2 are SGDLS and YYNGEE. The CDR3 reads CASSPRDRVNEQFF. CDR3 nucleotide sequence: TGTGCCAGCAGCCCCCGGGACAGAGTCAATGAGCAGTTCTTC.

The rearrangement uses TRBV7-9 and TRBJ1-6; a weak D match, TRBD1 (5 bases). Trimming stripped 0 bases from V and 4 bases from J, with 7 bases between. This CDR3 region has 15 residues. Germline lookup yields CDR1 SEHNR and CDR2 FQNEAQ (reference sequence). The CDR3 coding sequence is TGTGCCAGCAGCTTAGCTGGGGGTTATAATTCACCCCTCCACTTT. Its translation is CASSLAGGYNSPLHF.

This clonotype was picked up a small number of times. The chain is built from TRBV4-2 and TRBJ1-6, with TRBD1 matching over 10 bases. The CDR3 is made up of 16 amino acids. From germline, CDR1 is LGHNA and CDR2 YNFKEQ. V trimming: 3 bases; J trimming: 5 bases; junction bases outside the gene matches: 4. The CDR3 sequence: CASSHRQGADNSPLHF. The DNA of the CDR3 is TGTGCCAGCAGCCATCGACAGGGGGCGGATAATTCACCCCTCCACTTT.

The V gene is TRBV3-1, the J gene TRBJ1-2; TRBD1 is a possible D gene (6 bases). The CDR3 consists of 16 residues. V shed 4 bases and J shed 2 bases, with 17 bases lying between them. In germline, CDR1 is LGHDT, CDR2 YNNKEL (reference sequence). DNA of the CDR3: TGTGCCAGCAGCCCGACCCTGGGACAACAGAACTATGGCTACACCTTC. Protein product: CASSPTLGQQNYGYTF.

The V and J genes are TRBV5-1 and TRBJ2-5; D gene unclear. Between the trimmed V and J ends, which lost 0 bases and 7 bases, there was a span of 16 bases. The CDR3 extends over 15 amino acids. Germline values: CDR1 SGHRS, CDR2 YFSETQ. CDR3 nucleotide sequence: TGCGCCAGCAGCTTGGGCGCCGGAGACGGCTTGACCCAGTACTTC. It codes for CASSLGAGDGLTQYF. The whole variable domain, filled in from reference TRBV5-1 and TRBJ2-5, reads KAGVTQTPRYLIKTRGQQVTLSCSPISGHRSVSWYQQTPGQGLQFLFEYFSETQRNKGNFPGRFSGRQFSNSRSEMNVSTLELGDSALYLCASSLGAGDGLTQYFGPGTRLLVL.

The table lists this clonotype with a few counts. This chain uses TRBV4-2 with TRBJ2-4; D is possibly TRBD2 (7 bases). Germline V gene sequence: CDR1 LGHNA, CDR2 YNFKEQ. This CDR3 comprises 16 residues. V lost 1 base and J 6 bases, leaving 16 bases between the germline ends. The CDR3 nucleotides are TGTGCCAGCAGCCAAGTCGGGGGGCGCTTGTTAAACATTCAGTACTTC. Protein sequence: CASSQVGGRLLNIQYF.

This clonotype showed up just a few times. The chain has TRBV20-1 and TRBJ1-5; D is uncertain. Germline assignment: CDR1 DFQATT and CDR2 SNEGSKA (reference sequence). The CDR3 length is 14 residues. V gave up 3 bases and J gave up 2 bases, with 11 bases separating them. The CDR3 coding sequence is TGCAGTGCTAGTAAGGGAAACGGCAATCAGCCCCAGCATTTT. It translates to CSASKGNGNQPQHF.

This clonotype was seen repeatedly, ten times or more. This chain joins TRBV10-3 and TRBJ2-7; maybe TRBD2 (6 bases). The V end lost 11 bases, the J end lost 0 bases, and 11 bases lay between the germline ends. Germline loops: CDR1 ENHRY, CDR2 SYGVKD. This CDR3 region has 12 residues. The DNA for the CDR3 is TGTGCCTCGGGAGACAGCTCCTACGAGCAGTACTTC. Amino acids: CASGDSSYEQYF.

This clonotype showed up just a few times. The chain combines TRBV4-3 with TRBJ2-2; weak D call: TRBD2 (8 bases). Trimming took 0 bases from V and 7 from J, leaving 15 bases between them. CDR3 length equals 16 residues. The germline gives CDR1 LGHNA, CDR2 YSLEER. Here the CDR3 DNA reads TGCGCCAGCAGCCAAGACCCGGGAGGGGGCATCGGGGAGCTGTTTTTT. Encoded protein: CASSQDPGGGIGELFF.

This clonotype was seen more than once but under ten times. The chain recombines TRBV28 with TRBJ1-1, with D possibly matching TRBD1 (5 bases). This CDR3 is 15 amino acids long. V was pared by 6 bases and J by 1 base, with 15 bases between. Germline V lookup: CDR1 MDHEN, CDR2 SYDVKM. CDR3 amino acids: CASRFRGQGNTEAFF. The CDR3 DNA follows: TGTGCCAGCAGGTTCCGAGGTCAGGGGAACACTGAAGCTTTCTTT.

This clonotype was counted only a few times. The rearrangement uses TRBV28 and TRBJ2-1; D might be TRBD1 (6 bases). This CDR3 region has 15 residues. Germline CDR1 is MDHEN and CDR2 is SYDVKM. V was clipped by 5 bases and J by 10 bases, with 21 bases between them. CDR3 loop: CASSPRGKQGNEQFF. CDR3 in DNA: TGTGCCAGCAGTCCGAGGGGCAAACAGGGAAACGAGCAGTTCTTC.

The CDR3 coding sequence is TGTGCCAGCAGTTTATGGTGGGAGGGGGCAGGGGTCACGGAGACCCAGTACTTC. It encodes CASSLWWEGAGVTETQYF. The rearrangement uses TRBV28 and TRBJ2-5, with D perhaps assigned TRBD1 or TRBD2 (7 bases each). Trimming left V 0 bases short and J 5 bases short, with 22 bases between. The CDR3 is 18 residues long. Per the germline V gene, CDR1 is MDHEN and CDR2 is SYDVKM. The full variable domain, with the rest looked up from reference TRBV28 and TRBJ2-5, is DVKVTQSSRYLVKRTGEKVFLECVQDMDHENMFWYRQDPGLGLRLIYFSYDVKMKEKGDIPEGYSVSREKKERFSLILESASTNQTSMYLCASSLWWEGAGVTETQYFGPGTRLLVL.

This clonotype was recorded a few times. The CDR3 loop reads CASSTRGGANTDTQYF. CDR3 in DNA: TGTGCCAGCAGCACCAGGGGCGGGGCTAACACAGATACGCAGTATTTT. The rearrangement uses TRBV7-3 and TRBJ2-3; TRBD1 or TRBD2 may be the D gene (6 bases each). Per germline, CDR1 SGHTA and CDR2 FQGTGA. This CDR3 is built from 16 residues. Trimming pared 5 bases from V and 2 bases from J, leaving 17 bases between. The full variable domain, with the rest looked up from reference TRBV7-3 and TRBJ2-3, is GAGVSQTPSNKVTEKGKYVELRCDPISGHTALYWYRQSLGQGPEFLIYFQGTGAADDSGLPNDRFFAVRPEGSVSTLKIQRTERGDSAVYLCASSTRGGANTDTQYFGPGTRLTVL.

This clonotype was found a few times. The chain is built from TRBV12-3 or TRBV12-4 and TRBJ2-4; D unclear. Trimming shortened V by 3 bases and J by 3 bases, and 12 bases separated the two germline ends. The length of the CDR3 is 15 residues. CDR3 amino acids: CASSFRRYDKNIQYF. CDR3 DNA: TGTGCCAGCAGTTTCCGTAGGTACGACAAAAACATTCAGTACTTC.

This clonotype occurred many times. The J gene is TRBJ2-1, the V gene TRBV20-1, with D uncertain. Germline values: CDR1 DFQATT, CDR2 SNEGSKA (reference sequence). This CDR3 region has 14 residues. V was clipped by 5 bases and J by 4 bases, with 15 bases between them. This CDR3 reads CSAQSPLRYNEQFF. The CDR3 nucleotides read TGCAGTGCTCAATCTCCTTTGAGATACAATGAGCAGTTCTTC.

This clonotype turned up a few times. The chain couples TRBV12-3 or TRBV12-4 to TRBJ2-2, with 13 bases matching TRBD2. The CDR3 extends over 19 amino acids. V lost 5 bases and J lost 11; bases outside the gene matches: 20. The CDR3 protein is CASSGPGTSGNPSGEELFF. In DNA, the CDR3 is TGTGCCAGCAGTGGCCCCGGGACTAGCGGGAACCCCTCCGGGGAAGAGCTGTTTTTT.

The chain couples TRBV19 to TRBJ2-2, with a possible D match to TRBD1 (5 bases). Germline V gene lookup returns CDR1 LNHDA and CDR2 SQIVND (reference sequence). Trimming cost V 10 bases and J 7 bases, with 22 bases left between them. The CDR3 spans 15 residues. This CDR3 is CATPRVAGKGGELFF. The CDR3 DNA reads as TGTGCCACCCCCCGAGTGGCAGGGAAGGGCGGGGAGCTGTTTTTT.

V gene TRBV6-5 combines with J gene TRBJ2-2; D gene ambiguous. Germline values: CDR1 MNHEY, CDR2 SVGAGI. The CDR3 is 13 residues long. V shed 0 bases and J shed 6 bases, with 5 bases lying between them. CDR3 DNA sequence: TGTGCCAGCAGTTACTCGTTTCCCGGGGAGCTGTTTTTT. Amino acid sequence: CASSYSFPGELFF.

The chain is built from TRBV7-2 and TRBJ1-5; the match to TRBD1 covers 8 bases. Germline CDR1 is SGHTA and CDR2 is FQGNSA. V was pared by 6 bases and J by 3 bases, with 4 bases of the junction left unmatched. CDR3 size: 14 residues. The CDR3 loop is CASSYRGINQPQHF. CDR3 sequence (DNA): TGTGCCAGCAGTTACAGGGGGATCAATCAGCCCCAGCATTTT.

This clonotype was counted many times. The CDR3, as DNA: TGTGCCAGCAGTGTAACTAGTCCGGGGTCCTACAATGAGCAGTTCTTC. Translation gives CASSVTSPGSYNEQFF. The chain has TRBV25-1 and TRBJ2-1, with D possibly TRBD2 on 5 matching bases. Germline CDR1 is MGHDK and CDR2 is SYGVNS. V gave up 4 bases and J gave up 1 base, with 14 bases separating them. CDR3 size: 16 residues. Combining the CDR3 with reference TRBV25-1 and TRBJ2-1 gives the whole variable domain EADIYQTPRYLVIGTGKKITLECSQTMGHDKMYWYQQDPGMELHLIHYSYGVNSTEKGDLSSESTVSRIRTEHFPLTLESARPSHTSQYLCASSVTSPGSYNEQFFGPGTRLTVL.

This chain uses TRBV20-1 with TRBJ2-7, with 9 positions matching TRBD1. J was trimmed by 7 bases and V by 0 bases; bases with no gene match: 10. Germline assignment: CDR1 DFQATT and CDR2 SNEGSKA (reference sequence). This CDR3 is built from 15 residues. The DNA of the CDR3 is TGCAGTGCTAGAGACCCGGGACAGGGTGGAGGGGAGCAGTACTTC. Protein product: CSARDPGQGGGEQYF.

The chain combines TRBV12-3 or TRBV12-4 with TRBJ1-6, with unresolved D. The CDR3 has 17 amino acids. V dropped 3 bases and J dropped 7 bases, with 19 bases sitting between them. CDR3: CASSFPSPGRLNSPLHF. CDR3 nucleotides: TGTGCCAGCAGTTTCCCGTCCCCCGGACGATTAAATTCACCCCTCCACTTT.